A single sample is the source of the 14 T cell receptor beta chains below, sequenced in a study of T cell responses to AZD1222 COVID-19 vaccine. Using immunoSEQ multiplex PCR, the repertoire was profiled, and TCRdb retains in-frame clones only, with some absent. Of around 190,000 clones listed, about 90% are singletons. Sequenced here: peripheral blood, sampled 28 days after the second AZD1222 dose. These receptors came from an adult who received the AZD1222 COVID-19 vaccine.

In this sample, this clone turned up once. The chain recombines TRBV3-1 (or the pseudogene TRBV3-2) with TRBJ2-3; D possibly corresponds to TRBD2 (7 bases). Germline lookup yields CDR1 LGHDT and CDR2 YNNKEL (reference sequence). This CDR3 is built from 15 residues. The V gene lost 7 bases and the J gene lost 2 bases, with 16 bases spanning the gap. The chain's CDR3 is CASTLGGGPTDTQYF. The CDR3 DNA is TGTGCCAGCACCTTAGGGGGGGGCCCCACAGATACGCAGTATTTT.

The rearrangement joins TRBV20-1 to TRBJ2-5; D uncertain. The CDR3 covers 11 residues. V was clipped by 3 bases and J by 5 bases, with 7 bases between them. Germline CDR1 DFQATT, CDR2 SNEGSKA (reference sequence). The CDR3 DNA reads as TGCAGTGCTAGTTTCGGGGAGACCCAGTACTTC. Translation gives CSASFGETQYF.

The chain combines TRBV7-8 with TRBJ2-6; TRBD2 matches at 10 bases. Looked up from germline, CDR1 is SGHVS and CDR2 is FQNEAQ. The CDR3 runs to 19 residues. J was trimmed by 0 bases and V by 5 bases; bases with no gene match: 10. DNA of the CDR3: TGTGCCAGCAGCCCCATAGCGGGGGGACTCATCTCTGGGGCCAACGTCCTGACTTTC. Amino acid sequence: CASSPIAGGLISGANVLTF.

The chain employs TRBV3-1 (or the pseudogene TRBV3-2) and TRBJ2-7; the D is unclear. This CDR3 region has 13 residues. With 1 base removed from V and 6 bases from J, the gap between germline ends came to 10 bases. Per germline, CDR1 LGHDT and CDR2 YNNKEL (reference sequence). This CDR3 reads CASSQGGPGEQYF. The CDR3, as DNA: TGTGCCAGCAGCCAAGGGGGTCCGGGCGAGCAGTACTTC.

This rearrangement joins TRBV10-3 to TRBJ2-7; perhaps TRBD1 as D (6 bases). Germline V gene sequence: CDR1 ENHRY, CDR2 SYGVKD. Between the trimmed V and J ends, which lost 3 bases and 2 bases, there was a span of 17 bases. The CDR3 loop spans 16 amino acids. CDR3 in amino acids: CAISDVRDTGTYEQYF. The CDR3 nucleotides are TGTGCCATCAGTGATGTCCGGGACACCGGAACCTACGAGCAGTACTTC.

The chain's CDR3 is CASSRGQGDNEQFF. DNA of the CDR3: TGTGCCAGCAGCCGCGGACAGGGGGACAATGAGCAGTTCTTC. The V call is TRBV11-2, the J call TRBJ2-1, with 10 bases that match TRBD1. There are 14 residues in the CDR3. CDR1 SGHAT and CDR2 FQNNGV come from the germline V gene. After removal of 5 bases from V and 5 bases from J, the junction contained 3 bases not matched to a gene.

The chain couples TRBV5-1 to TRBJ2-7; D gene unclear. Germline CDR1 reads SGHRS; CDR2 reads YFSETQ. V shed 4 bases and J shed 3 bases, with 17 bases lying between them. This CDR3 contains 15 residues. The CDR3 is CASSMRQVGDYEQYF. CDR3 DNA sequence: TGCGCCAGCAGCATGCGACAAGTAGGCGACTACGAGCAGTACTTC. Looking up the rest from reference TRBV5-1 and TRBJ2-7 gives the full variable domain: KAGVTQTPRYLIKTRGQQVTLSCSPISGHRSVSWYQQTPGQGLQFLFEYFSETQRNKGNFPGRFSGRQFSNSRSEMNVSTLELGDSALYLCASSMRQVGDYEQYFGPGTRLTVT.

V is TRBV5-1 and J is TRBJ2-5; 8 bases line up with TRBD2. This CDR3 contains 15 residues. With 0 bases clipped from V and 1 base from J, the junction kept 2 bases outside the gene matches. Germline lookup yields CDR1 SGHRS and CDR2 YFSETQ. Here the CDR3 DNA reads TGCGCCAGCAGCTTGGTAGCGGGAACCCAAGAGACCCAGTACTTC. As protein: CASSLVAGTQETQYF.

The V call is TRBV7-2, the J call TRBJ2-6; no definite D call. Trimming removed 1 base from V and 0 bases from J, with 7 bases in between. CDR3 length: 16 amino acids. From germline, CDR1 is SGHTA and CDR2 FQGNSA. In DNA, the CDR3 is TGTGCCAGCAGCTTAGGGCCGAACTCTGGGGCCAACGTCCTGACTTTC. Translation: CASSLGPNSGANVLTF.

The CDR3 loop is CASTKAGTNNEQFF. The CDR3 region has the DNA TGTGCCAGTACCAAAGCGGGGACCAACAATGAGCAGTTCTTC. The chain employs TRBV19 and TRBJ2-1; 7 bases match TRBD2. V gave up 7 bases and J gave up 5 bases; unmatched junction bases: 8. Germline CDR1 is LNHDA and CDR2 is SQIVND (reference sequence). CDR3 length: 14 residues.

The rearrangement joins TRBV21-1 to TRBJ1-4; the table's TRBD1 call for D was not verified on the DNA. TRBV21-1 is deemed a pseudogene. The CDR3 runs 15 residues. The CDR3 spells CASSKVDRKNEKLFF. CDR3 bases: TGTGCCAGCAGCAAGGTGGACAGGAAAAACGAAAAACTGTTTTTT.

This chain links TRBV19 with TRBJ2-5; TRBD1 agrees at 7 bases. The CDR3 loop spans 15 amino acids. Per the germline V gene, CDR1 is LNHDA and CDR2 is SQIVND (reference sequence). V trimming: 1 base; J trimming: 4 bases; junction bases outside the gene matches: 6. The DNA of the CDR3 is TGTGCCAGTAGTATAGTTGAGAGGGGGCGAGAGACCCAGTACTTC. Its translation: CASSIVERGRETQYF. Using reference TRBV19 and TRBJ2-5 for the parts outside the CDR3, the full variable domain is DGGITQSPKYLFRKEGQNVTLSCEQNLNHDAMYWYRQDPGQGLRLIYYSQIVNDFQKGDIAEGYSVSREKKESFPLTVTSAQKNPTAFYLCASSIVERGRETQYFGPGTRLLVL.

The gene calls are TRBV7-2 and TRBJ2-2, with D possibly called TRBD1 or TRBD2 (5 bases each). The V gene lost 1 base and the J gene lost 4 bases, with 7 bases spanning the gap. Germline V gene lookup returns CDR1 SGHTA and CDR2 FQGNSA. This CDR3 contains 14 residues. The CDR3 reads CASSLEGTTGELFF. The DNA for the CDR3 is TGTGCCAGCAGCTTAGAGGGGACCACCGGGGAGCTGTTTTTT.

CDR3 amino acids: CASSKAKGGGAFF. CDR3 DNA sequence: TGTGCCAGCAGCAAAGCGAAGGGAGGGGGGGCTTTCTTT. This sequence joins TRBV21-1 and TRBJ1-1. TRBV21-1 is described as a pseudogene. The CDR3 contains 13 residues.